The sequence of this T cell receptor beta chain was determined in a study of T cell changes during pregnancy in multiple sclerosis (dated 2019 in TCRdb). Notes on the research overall: In women with multiple sclerosis, the researchers looked at how the T cell repertoire shifted as pregnancy progressed.

The receptor library was made with the immunoSEQ multiplex PCR assay. The table comes from immuneACCESS by way of TCRdb, which keeps in-frame sequences with V and J called. Part of the clones is missing from these tables; in studies checked, under half for an unresolved V gene and the rest for unknown reasons. The sample records around 65,000 clones, about 90% of which are singletons. The ten largest clones take up more than 2.5% of the sample. According to the germline V gene, CDR1 reads LGHNA and CDR2 reads YNFKEQ. The CDR3 numbers 15 residues from cysteine through phenylalanine. The sequence is cut down to CDR3 DNA, 45 bases in frame from base 1. Compared with germline, V lacks 1 base and J lacks 5 bases; bases without a gene match: 6. As regards this clone: Which antigen it targets is not known. There are no base qualities to consult, and no much larger clone falls within one base.

The sequencing here drew on peripheral blood, taken in the second trimester of pregnancy. This TCR came from a female donor in good health, enrolled as a control in a pregnancy study. The chain couples TRBV4-2 to TRBJ2-5, and 8 junctional nucleotides match TRBD2. The CDR3: CASSQAGGLGETQYF. The nucleotide sequence reads TGTGCCAGCAGCCAAGCGGGGGGGCTTGGGGAGACCCAGTACTTC.